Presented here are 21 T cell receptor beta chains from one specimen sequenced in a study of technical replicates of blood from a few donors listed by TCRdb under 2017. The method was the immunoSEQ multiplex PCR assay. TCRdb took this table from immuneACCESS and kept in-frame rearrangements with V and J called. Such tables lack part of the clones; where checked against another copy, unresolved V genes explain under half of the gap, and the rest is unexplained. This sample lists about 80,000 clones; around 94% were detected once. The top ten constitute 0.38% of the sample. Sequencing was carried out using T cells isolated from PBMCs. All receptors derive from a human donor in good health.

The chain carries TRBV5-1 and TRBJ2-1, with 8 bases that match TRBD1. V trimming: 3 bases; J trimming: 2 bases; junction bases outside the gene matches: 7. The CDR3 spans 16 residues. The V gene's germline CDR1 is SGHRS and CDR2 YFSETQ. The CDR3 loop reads CASSSTGANPYNEQFF. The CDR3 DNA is TGCGCCAGCAGCTCGACAGGGGCCAACCCCTACAATGAGCAGTTCTTC.

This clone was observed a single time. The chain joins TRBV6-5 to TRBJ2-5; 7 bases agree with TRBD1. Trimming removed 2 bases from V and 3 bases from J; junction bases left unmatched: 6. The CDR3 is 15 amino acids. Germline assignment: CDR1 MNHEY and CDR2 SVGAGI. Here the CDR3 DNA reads TGTGCCAGCAGTTACGACAGGGTGCCTGAAGAGACCCAGTACTTC. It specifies CASSYDRVPEETQYF.

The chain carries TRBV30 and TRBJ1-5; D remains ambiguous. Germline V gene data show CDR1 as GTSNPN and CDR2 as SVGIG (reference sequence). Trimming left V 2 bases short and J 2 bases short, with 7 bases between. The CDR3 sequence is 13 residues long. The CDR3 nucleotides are TGTGCCTGGAGTCTCGGGGGCAATCAGCCCCAGCATTTT. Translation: CAWSLGGNQPQHF.

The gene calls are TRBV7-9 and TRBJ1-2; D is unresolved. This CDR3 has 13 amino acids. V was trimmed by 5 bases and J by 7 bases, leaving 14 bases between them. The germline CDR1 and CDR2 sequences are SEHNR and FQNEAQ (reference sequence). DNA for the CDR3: TGTGCCAGCAGCACAGACGGAATCGGTGGCTACACCTTC. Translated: CASSTDGIGGYTF.

CDR3 in amino acids: CSVDKGANTGELFF. For the CDR3, the DNA is TGCAGCGTTGATAAGGGGGCGAACACCGGGGAGCTGTTTTTT. The J gene is TRBJ2-2, the V gene TRBV29-1; possible D gene TRBD1, 6 bases. The V end was cut by 3 bases, the J end by 0 bases, with 8 bases between. The CDR3 runs 14 residues. CDR1 and CDR2 from the germline V gene are SQVTM and ANQGSEA.

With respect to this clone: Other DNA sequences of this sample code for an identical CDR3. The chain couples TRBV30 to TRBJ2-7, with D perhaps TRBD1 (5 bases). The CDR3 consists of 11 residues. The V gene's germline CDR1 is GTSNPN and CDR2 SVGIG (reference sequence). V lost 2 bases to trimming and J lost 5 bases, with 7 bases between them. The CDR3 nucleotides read TGTGCCTGGAGTAGGGGAAACGAGCAGTACTTC. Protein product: CAWSRGNEQYF.

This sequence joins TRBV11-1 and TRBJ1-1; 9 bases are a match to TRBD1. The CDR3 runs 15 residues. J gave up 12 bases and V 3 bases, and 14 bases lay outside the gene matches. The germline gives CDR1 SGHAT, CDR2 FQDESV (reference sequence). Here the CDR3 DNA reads TGTGCCAGCAGCTTCATTACTACCGGGACAGGGAAAACTTTCTTT. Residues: CASSFITTGTGKTFF.

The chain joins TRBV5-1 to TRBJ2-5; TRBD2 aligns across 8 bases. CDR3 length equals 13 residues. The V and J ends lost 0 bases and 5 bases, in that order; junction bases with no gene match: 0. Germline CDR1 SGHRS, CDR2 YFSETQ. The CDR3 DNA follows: TGCGCCAGCAGCTTGGGACTAGCGGAGACCCAGTACTTC. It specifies CASSLGLAETQYF.

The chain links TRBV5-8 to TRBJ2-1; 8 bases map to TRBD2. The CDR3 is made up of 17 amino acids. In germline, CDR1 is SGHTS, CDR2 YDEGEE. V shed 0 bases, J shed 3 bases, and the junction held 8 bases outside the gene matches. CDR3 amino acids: CASSLARTSGVYNEQFF. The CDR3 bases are TGTGCCAGCAGCTTGGCCCGCACTAGCGGAGTCTACAATGAGCAGTTCTTC.

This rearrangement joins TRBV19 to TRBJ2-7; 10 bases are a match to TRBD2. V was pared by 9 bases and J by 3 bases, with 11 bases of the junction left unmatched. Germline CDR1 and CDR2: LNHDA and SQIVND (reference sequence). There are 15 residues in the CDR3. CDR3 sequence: CASSPGLAAFYEQYF. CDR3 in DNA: TGTGCCAGCTCCCCCGGACTAGCGGCCTTCTACGAGCAGTACTTC.

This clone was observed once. CDR3 nucleotides: TGTGCCACCAGCAGAGATCCGGGGGAGCGGGGGAACGCGAACACCGGGGAGCTGTTTTTT. It yields the protein CATSRDPGERGNANTGELFF. The gene calls are TRBV15 and TRBJ2-2; 8 positions match TRBD2. Trimming cost V 0 bases and J 0 bases; bases outside gene matches: 12. In germline, CDR1 is LNHNV, CDR2 YYDKDF (reference sequence). The CDR3 extends over 20 amino acids.

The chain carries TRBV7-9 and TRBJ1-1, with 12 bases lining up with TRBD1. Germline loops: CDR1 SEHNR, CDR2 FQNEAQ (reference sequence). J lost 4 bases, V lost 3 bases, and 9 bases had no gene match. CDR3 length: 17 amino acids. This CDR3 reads CASSFGTGGALGTEAFF. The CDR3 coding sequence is TGTGCCAGCAGCTTCGGGACAGGGGGCGCCTTAGGCACTGAAGCTTTCTTT.

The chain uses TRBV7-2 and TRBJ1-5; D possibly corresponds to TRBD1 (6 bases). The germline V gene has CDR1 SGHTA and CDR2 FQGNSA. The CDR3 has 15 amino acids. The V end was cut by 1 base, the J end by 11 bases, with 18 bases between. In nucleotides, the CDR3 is TGTGCCAGCAGCTTAGTGTTGGGGGCGGCAGAAGCCCAGCATTTT. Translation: CASSLVLGAAEAQHF. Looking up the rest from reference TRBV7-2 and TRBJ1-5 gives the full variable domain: GAGVSQSPSNKVTEKGKDVELRCDPISGHTALYWYRQSLGQGLEFLIYFQGNSAPDKSGLPSDRFSAERTGGSVSTLTIQRTQQEDSAVYLCASSLVLGAAEAQHFGDGTRLSIL.

The CDR3 sequence is CASSLSRREATDTQYF. CDR3 coding DNA: TGCGCCAGCAGCCTTAGCAGACGGGAAGCCACAGATACGCAGTATTTT. The chain couples TRBV4-1 to TRBJ2-3, with a possible D match to TRBD2 (5 bases). From germline, CDR1 is MGHRA and CDR2 YSYEKL. The CDR3 sequence is 16 residues long. Trimming stripped 4 bases from V and 2 bases from J, with 16 bases between.

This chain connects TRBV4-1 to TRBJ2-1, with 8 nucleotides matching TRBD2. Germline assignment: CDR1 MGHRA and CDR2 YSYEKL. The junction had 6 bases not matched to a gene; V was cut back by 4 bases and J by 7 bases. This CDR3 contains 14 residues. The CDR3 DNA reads TGCGCCAGCAGCCCCAGCGGGAGTCCGAATGAGCAGTTCTTC. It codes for CASSPSGSPNEQFF.

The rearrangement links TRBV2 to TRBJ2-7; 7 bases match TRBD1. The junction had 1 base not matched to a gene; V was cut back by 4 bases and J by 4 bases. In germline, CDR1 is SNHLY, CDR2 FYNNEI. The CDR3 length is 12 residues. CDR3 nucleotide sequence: TGTGCCAGCAGTGTGGACAGGTACGAGCAGTACTTC. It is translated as CASSVDRYEQYF.

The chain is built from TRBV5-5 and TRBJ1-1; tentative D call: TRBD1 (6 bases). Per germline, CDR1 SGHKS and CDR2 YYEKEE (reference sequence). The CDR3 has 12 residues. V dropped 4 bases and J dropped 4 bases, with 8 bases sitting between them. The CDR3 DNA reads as TGTGCCAGCAGCGCCAGGGGCACTGAAGCTTTCTTT. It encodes CASSARGTEAFF.

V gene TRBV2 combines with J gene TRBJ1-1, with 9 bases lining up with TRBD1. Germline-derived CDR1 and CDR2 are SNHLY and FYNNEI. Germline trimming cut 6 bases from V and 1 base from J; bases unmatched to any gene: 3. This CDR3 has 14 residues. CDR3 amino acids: CASRAGQGNTEAFF. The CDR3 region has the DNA TGTGCCAGCAGAGCGGGACAGGGGAACACTGAAGCTTTCTTT.

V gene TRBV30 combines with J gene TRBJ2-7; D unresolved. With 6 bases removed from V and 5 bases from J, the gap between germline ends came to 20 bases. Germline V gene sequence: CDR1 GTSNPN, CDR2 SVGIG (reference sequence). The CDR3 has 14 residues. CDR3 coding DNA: TGTGCCTGTTTTGACTCGACCCAACGCGACGAGCAGTACTTC. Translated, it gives CACFDSTQRDEQYF. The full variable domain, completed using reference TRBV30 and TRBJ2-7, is SQTIHQWPATLVQPVGSPLSLECTVEGTSNPNLYWYRQAAGRGLQLLFYSVGIGQISSEVPQNLSASRPQDRQFILSSKKLLLSDSGFYLCACFDSTQRDEQYFGPGTRLTVT.

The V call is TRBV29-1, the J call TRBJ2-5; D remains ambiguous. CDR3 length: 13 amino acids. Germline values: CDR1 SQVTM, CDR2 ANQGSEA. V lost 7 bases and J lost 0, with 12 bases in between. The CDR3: CSESTGYQETQYF. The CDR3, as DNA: TGCAGCGAAAGTACGGGTTACCAAGAGACCCAGTACTTC.

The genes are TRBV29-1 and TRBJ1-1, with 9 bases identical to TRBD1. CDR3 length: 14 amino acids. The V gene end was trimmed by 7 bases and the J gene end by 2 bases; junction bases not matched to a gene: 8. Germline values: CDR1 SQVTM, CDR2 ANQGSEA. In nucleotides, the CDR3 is TGCAGCGCCGAAGAGACAGGGGGTAACACTGAAGCTTTCTTT. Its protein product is CSAEETGGNTEAFF.